This T cell receptor beta chain was retrieved from a study of post-analysis software for immune sequencing data. This clonotype was picked up a small number of times. Antigen specificity is unknown. Findings of the study overall: There were roughly 5 TRBV segments more frequent in patients than controls, and TRBV5-6, TRBV5-1 and TRBV20-1 were among them. Normalized Chao1 diversity was significantly lower in multiple sclerosis patients than in controls.

cDNA libraries for TCR beta contained unique molecular identifiers. Between roughly 1 and 10 million T cells gave rise to a few hundred thousand cDNA molecules. Each CDR3 protein gets one entry after TCRdb re-called the PCR reads with MiXCR. The sample holds hundreds of thousands of distinct CDR3 sequences, 30% seen once. This CDR3 has 13 amino acids. Losses at the gene ends were 5 bases for V and 6 bases for J; bases not matched to a gene: 7. The V gene's germline CDR1 is SGDLS and CDR2 YYNGEE. Sequencing input: blood. The source is a girl aged 5-17 years with multiple sclerosis. This chain connects TRBV9 to TRBJ1-1; 7 positions match TRBD1. CDR3 sequence: CASRPGTVAEAFF. As DNA, the CDR3 is TGTGCCAGCAGGCCCGGGACAGTCGCTGAAGCTTTCTTT.